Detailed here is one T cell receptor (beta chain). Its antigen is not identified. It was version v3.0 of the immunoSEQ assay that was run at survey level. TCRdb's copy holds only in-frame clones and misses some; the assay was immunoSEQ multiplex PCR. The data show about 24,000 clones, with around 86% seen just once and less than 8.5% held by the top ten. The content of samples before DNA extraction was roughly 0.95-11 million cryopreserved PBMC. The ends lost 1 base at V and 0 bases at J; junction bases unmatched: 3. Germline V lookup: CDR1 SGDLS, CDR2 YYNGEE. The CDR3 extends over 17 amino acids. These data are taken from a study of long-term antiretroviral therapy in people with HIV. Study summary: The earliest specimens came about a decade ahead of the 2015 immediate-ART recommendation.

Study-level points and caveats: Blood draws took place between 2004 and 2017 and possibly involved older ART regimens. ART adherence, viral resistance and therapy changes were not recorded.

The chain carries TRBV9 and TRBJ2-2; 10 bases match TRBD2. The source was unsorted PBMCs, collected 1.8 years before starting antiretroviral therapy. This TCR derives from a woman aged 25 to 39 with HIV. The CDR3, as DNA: TGTGCCAGCAGCGTATTTAGCGGGGGGACGAACACCGGGGAGCTGTTTTTT. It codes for CASSVFSGGTNTGELFF.